The 21 T cell receptor beta chains in this list originate from one sample, sequenced in a study of cytomegalovirus exposure and HLA in healthy donors. The study ran its PCR with 60 Vbeta and 13 Jbeta primers. TCRdb's table, derived via immunoSEQ multiplex PCR, lists solely in-frame clones and lacks some. Of some 160,000 clones in the sample, 65% to 85% are singletons; the top ten hold 3% to 3.5%. Sequencing was done on a sample of PBMCs. The source of these receptors is a male donor in good health and CMV-seronegative.

Worth noting for this clone: Sequence at one end of the junction differs from germline and may be a read error. J is TRBJ2-1 and V is TRBV7-9; the D gene is possibly TRBD2 (6 bases). This CDR3 is 16 amino acids long. Germline assignment: CDR1 SEHNR and CDR2 FQNEAQ (reference sequence). The chain's CDR3 is CSSSAGGTNLNNEQFF. DNA of the CDR3: TGTTCCAGCAGCGCCGGAGGGACGAACTTGAATAATGAGCAGTTCTTC.

The J gene is TRBJ1-2, the V gene TRBV7-8; D call uncertain. Germline CDR1 reads SGHVS; CDR2 reads FQNEAQ. The CDR3 is 13 amino acids. The V and J ends lost 5 bases and 5 bases respectively, with 12 bases between them. This CDR3 reads CASSEGLSYGYTF. The CDR3 region has the DNA TGTGCCAGCAGCGAGGGCCTATCATATGGCTACACCTTC.

This CDR3 is CASSLGGSYEQYF. DNA of the CDR3: TGTGCCAGCAGCTTGGGGGGGAGTTACGAGCAGTACTTC. The rearrangement joins TRBV11-3 to TRBJ2-7, with 7 bases fitting TRBD2. This CDR3 has 13 residues. The V gene's germline CDR1 is SGHNT and CDR2 YENEEA. J gave up 4 bases and V 3 bases, and 3 bases lay outside the gene matches.

The chain joins TRBV19 to TRBJ1-5; D is possibly TRBD1 (5 bases). This CDR3 contains 15 residues. CDR1 and CDR2 from the germline V gene are LNHDA and SQIVND (reference sequence). The V and J ends lost 6 bases and 0 bases respectively, with 12 bases between them. For the CDR3, the DNA is TGTGCCAGTAGAATGAAGGGGTATAGCAATCAGCCCCAGCATTTT. Encoded protein: CASRMKGYSNQPQHF.

The J gene is TRBJ2-1, the V gene TRBV7-9; TRBD2 matches 7 bases. V was pared by 7 bases and J by 6 bases, with 6 bases of the junction left unmatched. CDR1 is SEHNR, CDR2 FQNEAQ, per germline (reference sequence). The CDR3 sequence is 13 residues long. The CDR3 is CASTPSGLNEQFF. The CDR3 region has the DNA TGTGCCAGCACCCCTAGCGGCCTCAATGAGCAGTTCTTC.

This chain joins TRBV7-3 and TRBJ2-7; D might be TRBD2 (6 bases). This CDR3 is 13 amino acids long. The V end lost 4 bases, the J end lost 6 bases, and 13 bases lay between the germline ends. Per germline, CDR1 SGHTA and CDR2 FQGTGA. The CDR3 is CASSSGVGGEQYF. CDR3 nucleotide sequence: TGTGCCAGCAGCTCTGGGGTCGGGGGCGAGCAGTACTTC.

The genes are TRBV7-9 and TRBJ2-2, with 7 bases fitting TRBD1. Germline lookup yields CDR1 SEHNR and CDR2 FQNEAQ (reference sequence). The junction had 6 bases not matched to a gene; V was cut back by 1 base and J by 7 bases. This CDR3 spans 15 amino acids. This CDR3 reads CASSLEGAAVGELFF. The CDR3 nucleotides are TGTGCCAGCAGCTTAGAGGGGGCCGCAGTCGGGGAGCTGTTTTTT.

This sequence joins TRBV5-4 and TRBJ2-5, with no clear D. Trimming left V 0 bases short and J 3 bases short, with 9 bases between. CDR1 is SGHNT, CDR2 YYREEE, per germline (reference sequence). The CDR3 spans 14 residues. In DNA form, the CDR3 reads TGTGCCAGCAGCTTGGGTCAGATGGAAGAGACCCAGTACTTC. Translated, it gives CASSLGQMEETQYF.

The V gene is TRBV7-9, the J gene TRBJ2-3, with TRBD1 matching over 8 bases. This CDR3 has 15 amino acids. CDR1 and CDR2 (germline): SEHNR, FQNEAQ (reference sequence). Losses at the gene ends were 5 bases for V and 6 bases for J; bases not matched to a gene: 10. The CDR3 DNA is TGTGCCAGCAGCCGACAGGGGATATCGGGGGATACGCAGTATTTT. As protein: CASSRQGISGDTQYF.

This chain links TRBV11-2 with TRBJ1-1; D not resolved. CDR1 and CDR2 from the germline V gene are SGHAT and FQNNGV. Trimming stripped 3 bases from V and 1 base from J, with 15 bases between. The CDR3 has 16 residues. The CDR3 nucleotides are TGTGCCAGCAGCTTCGGCGCTCTCCGGGGGAACACTGAAGCTTTCTTT. Translating gives CASSFGALRGNTEAFF.

The rearrangement joins TRBV28 to TRBJ2-7; maybe TRBD1 (6 bases). In germline, CDR1 is MDHEN, CDR2 SYDVKM. This CDR3 region has 15 residues. The ends were cut back, 7 bases at V and 0 bases at J, with 16 bases in the middle. CDR3 in amino acids: CASNGQGWISYEQYF. The CDR3 bases are TGTGCCAGCAATGGGCAGGGGTGGATCTCCTACGAGCAGTACTTC.

Comment on this clone: A junction end diverges from the germline sequence, so it may reflect a read error. This rearrangement joins TRBV28 to TRBJ2-1; D call uncertain. This CDR3 has 13 residues. Germline loops: CDR1 MDHEN, CDR2 SYDVKM. The CDR3 region is CASRSRSYDEQFF. DNA of the CDR3: TGTGCCAGCAGGTCGCGGTCCTACGATGAGCAGTTCTTC.

This clone was recorded only once. The rearrangement joins TRBV6-6 to TRBJ2-7, with 11 bases identical to TRBD2. The CDR3 is 15 amino acids. Germline V gene data show CDR1 as MNHNY and CDR2 as SVGAGI (reference sequence). Losses at the gene ends were 4 bases for V and 2 bases for J; bases not matched to a gene: 4. CDR3 loop: CASSLRLAGTYEQYF. The CDR3 DNA sequence: TGTGCCAGCAGTTTAAGACTAGCGGGGACCTACGAGCAGTACTTC.

The chain is built from TRBV19 and TRBJ1-1, with 9 bases matching TRBD1. Per the germline V gene, CDR1 is LNHDA and CDR2 is SQIVND (reference sequence). This CDR3 spans 15 amino acids. Trimming cost V 3 bases and J 11 bases; bases outside gene matches: 13. The CDR3 region has the DNA TGTGCCAGTAGTATGTGGACAGGGGCAGTACAGGGGGCTTTCTTT. Amino acid sequence: CASSMWTGAVQGAFF.

This clone was seen only once. The rearrangement joins TRBV5-4 to TRBJ1-2; the match to TRBD1 covers 9 bases. The junction had 4 bases not matched to a gene; V was cut back by 5 bases and J by 5 bases. The V gene's germline CDR1 is SGHNT and CDR2 YYREEE (reference sequence). The CDR3 sequence is 13 residues long. Written as DNA, the CDR3 is TGTGCCAGCAGTACCGGGACAGGGTATGGCTACACCTTC. Translating gives CASSTGTGYGYTF.

The chain couples TRBV7-2 to TRBJ1-1; D is ambiguous. Germline values: CDR1 SGHTA, CDR2 FQGNSA. The CDR3 spans 14 residues. V was cut by 2 bases and J by 1 base, with 8 bases left in between. CDR3 residues: CASSLSSENTEAFF. CDR3 DNA sequence: TGTGCCAGCAGCTTATCCTCAGAGAACACTGAAGCTTTCTTT.

The rearrangement links TRBV5-1 to TRBJ2-1, with 9 bases matching TRBD2. The CDR3 consists of 17 residues. Trimming at V came to 0 bases and at J to 4 bases, leaving 8 bases not matched to a gene. CDR1 is SGHRS, CDR2 YFSETQ, per germline. This CDR3 is CASSLAPLAGQYNEQFF. As DNA, the CDR3 is TGCGCCAGCAGCTTGGCTCCCCTAGCGGGACAATACAATGAGCAGTTCTTC.

The CDR3 DNA follows: TGTGCCAGCAGCGTAATCTTACCTAGCGGGGGGATCACAGATACGCAGTATTTT. Its translation is CASSVILPSGGITDTQYF. The chain uses TRBV9 and TRBJ2-3; 11 bases are shared with TRBD2. CDR1 SGDLS and CDR2 YYNGEE come from the germline V gene. The CDR3 length is 18 residues. The trim removed 1 base at V and 2 bases at J, leaving 9 bases unmatched. Full variable domain (missing parts from reference TRBV9 and TRBJ2-3): DSGVTQTPKHLITATGQRVTLRCSPRSGDLSVYWYQQSLDQGLQFLIQYYNGEERAKGNILERFSAQQFPDLHSELNLSSLELGDSALYFCASSVILPSGGITDTQYFGPGTRLTVL.

V and J are TRBV6-5 and TRBJ2-2, with D possibly being TRBD2 (6 bases). The CDR3 is 15 amino acids. Germline V gene lookup returns CDR1 MNHEY and CDR2 SVGAGI. Trimming stripped 0 bases from V and 2 bases from J, with 7 bases between. The chain's CDR3 is CASSYSGTNTGELFF. In DNA form, the CDR3 reads TGTGCCAGCAGTTACTCCGGGACTAACACCGGGGAGCTGTTTTTT.

V is TRBV18 and J is TRBJ1-3; TRBD1 agrees at 7 bases. This CDR3 is built from 16 residues. V was clipped by 5 bases and J by 0 bases; unmatched bases: 7. CDR1 and CDR2 from the germline V gene are KGHSH and LQKENI. The CDR3 spells CASSDRAAHSGNTIYF. CDR3 sequence (DNA): TGTGCCAGCTCAGACAGGGCCGCACACTCTGGAAACACCATATATTTT.

The V gene is TRBV9, the J gene TRBJ2-7; 8 positions match TRBD1. The trim removed 4 bases at V and 0 bases at J, leaving 6 bases unmatched. Per germline, CDR1 SGDLS and CDR2 YYNGEE. This CDR3 contains 15 residues. This CDR3 is CASSPGTGVSYEQYF. CDR3 DNA sequence: TGTGCCAGCAGCCCGGGGACAGGTGTCTCCTACGAGCAGTACTTC.